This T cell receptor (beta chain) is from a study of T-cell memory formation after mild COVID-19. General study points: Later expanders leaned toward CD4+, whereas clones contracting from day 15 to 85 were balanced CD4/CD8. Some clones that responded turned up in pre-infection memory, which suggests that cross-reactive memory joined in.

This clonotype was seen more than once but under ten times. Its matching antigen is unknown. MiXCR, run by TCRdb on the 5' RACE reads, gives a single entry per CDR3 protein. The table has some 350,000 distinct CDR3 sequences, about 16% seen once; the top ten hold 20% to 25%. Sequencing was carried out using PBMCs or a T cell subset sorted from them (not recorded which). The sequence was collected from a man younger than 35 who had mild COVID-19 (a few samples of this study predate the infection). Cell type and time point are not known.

This CDR3 reads CASSFRTLERGYGYTF. The DNA of the CDR3 is TGTGCCAGCAGCTTCCGGACACTTGAAAGGGGATATGGCTACACCTTC. V and J are TRBV7-3 and TRBJ1-2; D may be TRBD1 (5 bases). The CDR3 is 16 amino acids. Trimming left V 3 bases short and J 5 bases short, with 19 bases between. Germline values: CDR1 SGHTA, CDR2 FQGTGA.